Following are 32 T cell receptor beta chains from one sample sequenced in a study of CXCR3-negative and CXCR3-positive naive CD8 T cells. Study-wide findings and caveats: Comparison of naive cells showed more hydrophobic TRB CDR3s in CXCR3-positive than in CXCR3-negative naive cells.

These receptors' antigens are unknown. Through 5' RACE with UMI labels, the TRB cDNA libraries were prepared. From its re-call of the 5' RACE reads, TCRdb lists each CDR3 protein once, without DNA. Listed are some 99,000 distinct CDR3 sequences; 0.85% to 1.4% falls within the top ten. Sequencing used naive CXCR3+ CD8+ T cells from blood. Subset specified: CD45RO-CCR7+CD27+CD95- naive CD8+ T cells expressing CXCR3 (TNR3+). Receptors were obtained from a human donor in good health. Some clones in this sample may be carry-over from other donors' samples.

This CDR3 reads CASSAPGRTGTYEQYF. This rearrangement joins TRBV7-9 to TRBJ2-7; TCRdb selects TRBD1, and the lack of DNA leaves this call unchecked. The CDR3 extends over 16 amino acids. Germline V CDR1 and CDR2: SEHNR, FQNEAQ (reference sequence).

This sequence joins TRBV5-1 and TRBJ2-2; TCRdb proposes TRBD1, but this gene call is untestable without DNA. This CDR3 comprises 17 residues. Germline CDR1 is SGHRS and CDR2 is YFSETQ. CDR3 region: CASSFNPGTGVNGELFF.

The V call is TRBV21-1, the J call TRBJ2-2; TCRdb indicates TRBD1, and absent DNA this call remains unverified. TRBV21-1 is shown as a pseudogene. This CDR3 spans 20 amino acids. CDR3: CASSNLPGQPKVGNTGELFF.

V usage is TRBV7-8 and J usage is TRBJ2-2; there is no DNA to check the TCRdb D call of TRBD2. The CDR3 contains 17 residues. The germline V gene encodes CDR1 SGHVS and CDR2 FQNEAQ. CDR3: CASRQLAGEPNTGELFF.

CDR3 sequence reads: CASSSSGVYEQYF. The chain has TRBV5-1 and TRBJ2-7. Looked up from germline, CDR1 is SGHRS and CDR2 is YFSETQ. The CDR3 consists of 13 residues.

The chain has TRBV18 and TRBJ2-7. Germline assignment: CDR1 KGHSH and CDR2 LQKENI. The CDR3 is made up of 15 amino acids. CDR3 in amino acids: CASSPAWDLTSEQYF.

The chain combines TRBV7-3 with TRBJ2-7; TCRdb's D gene call, TRBD1, goes unchecked for lack of DNA. Germline CDR1 is SGHTA and CDR2 is FQGTGA. The CDR3 runs to 17 residues. This CDR3 is CASSLTPSPGRFTEQYF.

The chain links TRBV4-1 to TRBJ2-1; TCRdb outputs TRBD1, but without DNA this stays unchecked. CDR3 length equals 14 residues. Germline values: CDR1 MGHRA, CDR2 YSYEKL. CDR3 loop: CASSQETGNNEQFF.

The rearrangement uses TRBV29-1 and TRBJ2-7; without DNA, the TCRdb call of TRBD1 cannot be checked. This CDR3 region has 14 residues. Germline lookup yields CDR1 SQVTM and CDR2 ANQGSEA. The CDR3 loop reads CSVPGQENAYEQYF.

The gene calls are TRBV5-1 and TRBJ2-1; the TCRdb call, TRBD1, lacks DNA for checking. Germline CDR1 is SGHRS and CDR2 is YFSETQ. This CDR3 has 17 residues. The CDR3 loop reads CASSLLGGGDSYNEQFF. The whole variable domain, remainder taken from reference TRBV5-1 and TRBJ2-1, is KAGVTQTPRYLIKTRGQQVTLSCSPISGHRSVSWYQQTPGQGLQFLFEYFSETQRNKGNFPGRFSGRQFSNSRSEMNVSTLELGDSALYLCASSLLGGGDSYNEQFFGPGTRLTVL.

The chain joins TRBV9 to TRBJ2-1; the D call of TRBD1 rests on TCRdb alone, since no DNA is present to check it. Germline V gives CDR1 SGDLS, CDR2 YYNGEE. The CDR3 sequence is 14 residues long. CDR3 protein: CASSVEGGNNEQFF.

V gene TRBV7-8 combines with J gene TRBJ2-7. Germline V gives CDR1 SGHVS, CDR2 FQNEAQ. The CDR3 runs 15 residues. CDR3 region: CASSLALGVGYEQYF.

V gene TRBV7-2 combines with J gene TRBJ1-1. This CDR3 comprises 14 residues. Germline values: CDR1 SGHTA, CDR2 FQGNSA. CDR3 amino acids: CASSLGRAYTEAFF.

The chain recombines TRBV20-1 with TRBJ2-7; without DNA, the TCRdb call of TRBD1 cannot be checked. Per the germline V gene, CDR1 is DFQATT and CDR2 is SNEGSKA (reference sequence). The CDR3 sequence is 16 residues long. CDR3 residues: CSAARGDRDYSYEQYF.

V usage is TRBV29-1 and J usage is TRBJ2-2. The CDR3 has 14 amino acids. Germline CDR1 reads SQVTM; CDR2 reads ANQGSEA. The CDR3 here is CSVETKANTGELFF.

This sequence joins TRBV6-2 or TRBV6-3 and TRBJ2-1; TCRdb calls TRBD2, which cannot be checked without DNA. Germline lookup yields CDR1 MNHEY and CDR2 SVGEGT. The CDR3 consists of 18 residues. This chain's CDR3 is CASSYPSGGSPRWSEQFF.

The CDR3 here is CSVVTGANVLTF. The chain is built from TRBV29-1 and TRBJ2-6. Germline V gene lookup returns CDR1 SQVTM and CDR2 ANQGSEA. The CDR3 sequence is 12 residues long.

The chain employs TRBV28 and TRBJ2-5; TCRdb reports TRBD1, a call that lacks DNA to check it against. Germline CDR1 MDHEN, CDR2 SYDVKM. This CDR3 is built from 16 residues. CDR3: CASSFFATGVGETQYF.

The chain carries TRBV28 and TRBJ2-3; the TCRdb call, TRBD1, lacks DNA for checking. Germline CDR1 and CDR2: MDHEN and SYDVKM. The CDR3 loop spans 17 amino acids. This chain's CDR3 is CASSSRQAQGGTDTQYF.

The gene calls are TRBV5-1 and TRBJ2-3. CDR3 length: 16 amino acids. Looked up from germline, CDR1 is SGHRS and CDR2 is YFSETQ. CDR3 protein: CASSLKTTTHQDTQYF.

J is TRBJ2-3 and V is TRBV11-2; TCRdb outputs TRBD2, but without DNA this stays unchecked. CDR3 length equals 15 residues. Per the germline V gene, CDR1 is SGHAT and CDR2 is FQNNGV. The CDR3 spells CASSLEGLPKDTQYF.

The CDR3 is CSASDGGGFYEQYF. The chain uses TRBV20-1 and TRBJ2-7. Germline V gene sequence: CDR1 DFQATT, CDR2 SNEGSKA (reference sequence). The CDR3 loop spans 14 amino acids.

V and J are TRBV7-9 and TRBJ2-7; the D call of TRBD1 rests on TCRdb alone, since no DNA is present to check it. This CDR3 has 12 residues. Germline V gene sequence: CDR1 SEHNR, CDR2 FQNEAQ (reference sequence). The CDR3 is CASSSPADEQYF.

J is TRBJ2-7 and V is TRBV10-1; absent DNA, TCRdb's TRBD1 call cannot be checked. Per germline, CDR1 WNHNN and CDR2 SYGVQD (reference sequence). This CDR3 has 15 amino acids. CDR3 region: CASNTPGQGDYEQYF.

The chain is built from TRBV28 and TRBJ2-2; lacking DNA, the TRBD1 call made by TCRdb goes unchecked. This CDR3 has 17 residues. The germline CDR1 and CDR2 sequences are MDHEN and SYDVKM. The CDR3 loop is CASSPGPGRLNTGELFF.

The genes are TRBV7-8 and TRBJ2-5; TCRdb reports TRBD1, a call that lacks DNA to check it against. Germline CDR1 SGHVS, CDR2 FQNEAQ. This CDR3 region has 16 residues. CDR3 residues: CASSSSWDGIQETQYF.

The V and J genes are TRBV4-2 and TRBJ1-2; the TCRdb call, TRBD1, lacks DNA for checking. Germline values: CDR1 LGHNA, CDR2 YNFKEQ. There are 16 residues in the CDR3. CDR3: CASSQVGMQGGDGYTF.

V and J are TRBV5-4 and TRBJ1-1; the D call of TRBD1 rests on TCRdb alone, since no DNA is present to check it. The CDR3 covers 13 residues. From germline, CDR1 is SGHNT and CDR2 YYREEE (reference sequence). The CDR3 is CASSVRGNTEAFF.

This sequence joins TRBV7-2 and TRBJ2-7; TCRdb picks TRBD2, but there is no DNA to check that call. CDR1 is SGHTA, CDR2 FQGNSA, per germline. This CDR3 region has 17 residues. The CDR3 sequence is CASSSPRTSGTPYEQYF.

The CDR3: CASSLTSGGYEQYF. This chain connects TRBV7-3 to TRBJ2-7; the D call from TCRdb, TRBD1, cannot be confirmed without DNA. CDR1 SGHTA and CDR2 FQGTGA come from the germline V gene. The CDR3 covers 14 residues.

The chain has TRBV14 and TRBJ2-3; TCRdb outputs TRBD2, but without DNA this stays unchecked. Germline-derived CDR1 and CDR2 are SGHDN and FVKESK. The CDR3 sequence is 16 residues long. The CDR3 reads CASSPLAGGRVDTQYF. Full variable domain (outside the CDR3, taken from reference TRBV14 and TRBJ2-3): EAGVTQFPSHSVIEKGQTVTLRCDPISGHDNLYWYRRVMGKEIKFLLHFVKESKQDESGMPNNRFLAERTGGTYSTLKVQPAELEDSGVYFCASSPLAGGRVDTQYFGPGTRLTVL.

The chain has TRBV19 and TRBJ2-3. This CDR3 is built from 13 residues. Germline V CDR1 and CDR2: LNHDA, SQIVND (reference sequence). The CDR3 protein is CASSIWGSDTQYF.